Judged by abundance, the clone carrying this TCR beta chain is medium-sized. Time point denoted: blood at routine non-recurrence follow-up after resection. The data belong to a study of spatial heterogeneity in lung cancer. On the study more broadly: Median follow-up for sequenced PBMC samples was 2 to 3 years after resection, when such samples existed.

TCRdb redid the calling of the 5' RACE reads with MiXCR, one entry per CDR3 protein. Among 3,200 or so distinct CDR3 sequences listed, around 19% were seen once. The CDR3 is 13 residues long. Trimming shortened V by 4 bases and J by 1 base, and 6 bases separated the two germline ends. CDR1 MNHNY and CDR2 SVGAGI come from the germline V gene (reference sequence). V is TRBV6-6 and J is TRBJ2-3, with D possibly being TRBD2 (5 bases). The source of this sequence is a male donor with early-stage non-small cell lung cancer. Sequenced here: PBMCs, sampled at follow-up. In DNA, the CDR3 is TGTGCCAGCAGTTGGGGAGGCACAGATACGCAGTATTTT. Amino acid sequence: CASSWGGTDTQYF.